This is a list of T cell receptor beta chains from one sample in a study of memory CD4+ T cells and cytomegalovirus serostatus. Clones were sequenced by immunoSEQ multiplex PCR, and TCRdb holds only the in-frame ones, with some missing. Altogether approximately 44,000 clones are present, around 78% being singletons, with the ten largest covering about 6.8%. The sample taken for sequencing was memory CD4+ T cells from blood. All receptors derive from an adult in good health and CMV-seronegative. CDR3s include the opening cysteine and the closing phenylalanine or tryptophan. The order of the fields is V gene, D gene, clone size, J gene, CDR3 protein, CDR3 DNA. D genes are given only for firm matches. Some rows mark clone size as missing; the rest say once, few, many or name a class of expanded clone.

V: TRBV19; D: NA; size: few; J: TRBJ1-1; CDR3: CASTPVGGTEAFF; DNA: TGTGCCAGTACACCTGTAGGGGGGACTGAAGCTTTCTTT
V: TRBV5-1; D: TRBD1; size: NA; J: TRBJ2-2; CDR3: CASSFTGASNTGELFF; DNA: TGCGCCAGCAGCTTCACAGGGGCTTCGAACACCGGGGAGCTGTTTTTT
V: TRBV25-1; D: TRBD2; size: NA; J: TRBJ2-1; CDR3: CASSGRSAYNEQFF; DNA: TGTGCCAGCAGCGGGAGGTCAGCCTACAATGAGCAGTTCTTC
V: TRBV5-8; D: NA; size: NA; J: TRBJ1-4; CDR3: CASSTGLQTTNEKLFF; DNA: TGTGCCAGCAGCACGGGACTCCAGACAACTAATGAAAAACTGTTTTTT
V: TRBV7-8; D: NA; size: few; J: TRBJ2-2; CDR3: CASSSVGGPANTGELFF; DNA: TGTGCCAGCAGCTCAGTCGGTGGTCCCGCGAACACCGGGGAGCTGTTTTTT
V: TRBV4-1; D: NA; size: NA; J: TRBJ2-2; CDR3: CASSRLLINTGELFF; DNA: TGCGCCAGCAGCCGGCTCCTGATCAACACCGGGGAGCTGTTTTTT
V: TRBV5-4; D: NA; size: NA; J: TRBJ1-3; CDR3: CASSFGTGGGNTIYF; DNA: TGTGCCAGCAGCTTCGGTACGGGAGGAGGCAACACCATATATTTT
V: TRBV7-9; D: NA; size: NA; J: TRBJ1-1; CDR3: CASSSYPMNTEAFF; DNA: TGTGCCAGCAGCTCCTACCCAATGAACACTGAAGCTTTCTTT
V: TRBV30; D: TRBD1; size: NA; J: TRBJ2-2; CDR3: CAWSSTGTGSIGELFF; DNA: TGTGCCTGGAGTTCTACCGGGACAGGGAGTATCGGGGAGCTGTTTTTT
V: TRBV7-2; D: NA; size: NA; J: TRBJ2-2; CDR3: CASSPGVARQKPGELFF; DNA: TGTGCCAGCAGCCCAGGGGTGGCGCGACAGAAACCCGGGGAGCTGTTTTTT
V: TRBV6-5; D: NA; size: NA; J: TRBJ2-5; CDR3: CASREGETQYF; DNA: TGTGCCAGCAGGGAGGGGGAGACCCAGTACTTC
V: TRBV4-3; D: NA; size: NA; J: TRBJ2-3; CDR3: CASSQDSTTVWDTQYF; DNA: TGCGCCAGCAGCCAAGATAGTACGACCGTATGGGATACGCAGTATTTT
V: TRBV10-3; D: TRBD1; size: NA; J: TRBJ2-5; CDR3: CAISALDRETQYF; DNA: TGTGCCATCAGTGCATTGGACAGGGAGACCCAGTACTTC
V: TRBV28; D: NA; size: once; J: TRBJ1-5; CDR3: CASSGTAFGGQPQHF; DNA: TGTGCCAGCTCCGGGACGGCCTTTGGAGGTCAGCCCCAGCATTTT
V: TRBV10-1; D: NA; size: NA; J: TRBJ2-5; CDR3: CASSPGDRETQYF; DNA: TGCGCCAGCAGCCCAGGGGATAGGGAGACCCAGTACTTC
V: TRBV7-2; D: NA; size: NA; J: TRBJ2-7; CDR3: CASSFAYEQYF; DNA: TGTGCCAGCAGCTTTGCCTACGAGCAGTACTTC
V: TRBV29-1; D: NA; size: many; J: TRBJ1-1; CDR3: CSVEVNGQLNTEAFF; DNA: TGCAGCGTTGAAGTAAATGGACAGTTGAACACTGAAGCTTTCTTT
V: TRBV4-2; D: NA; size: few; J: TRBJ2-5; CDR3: CASSRSSEETQYF; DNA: TGTGCCAGCAGCCGCTCTTCCGAAGAGACCCAGTACTTC
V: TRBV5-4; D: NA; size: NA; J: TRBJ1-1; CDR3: CASSLGGGTEAFF; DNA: TGTGCCAGCAGCTTGGGGGGGGGCACTGAAGCTTTCTTT
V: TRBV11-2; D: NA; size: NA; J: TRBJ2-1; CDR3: CASSPQPNSYNEQFF; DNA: TGTGCCAGCAGCCCCCAGCCCAACTCCTACAATGAGCAGTTCTTC
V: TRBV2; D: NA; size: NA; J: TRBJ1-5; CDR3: CASSGVGRDQPQHF; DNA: TGTGCCAGCAGTGGGGTGGGCAGGGACCAGCCCCAGCATTTT
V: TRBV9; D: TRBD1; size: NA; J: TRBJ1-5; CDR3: CASSVTGQVDQPQHF; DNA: TGTGCCAGCAGCGTTACCGGACAGGTCGATCAGCCCCAGCATTTT
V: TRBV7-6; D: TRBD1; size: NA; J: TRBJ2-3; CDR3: CASSRPRDRGLGTDTQYF; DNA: TGTGCCAGCAGCCGCCCCCGGGACAGGGGTTTGGGCACAGATACGCAGTATTTT
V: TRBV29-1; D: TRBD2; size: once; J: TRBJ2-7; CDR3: CSVEASGSNEQYF; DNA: TGCAGCGTTGAAGCCAGCGGGAGTAACGAGCAGTACTTC
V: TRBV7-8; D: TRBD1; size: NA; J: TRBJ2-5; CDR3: CASSRTGGWETQYF; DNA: TGTGCCAGCAGCCGGACAGGGGGCTGGGAGACCCAGTACTTC
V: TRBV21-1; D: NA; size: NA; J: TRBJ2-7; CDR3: CASSNLGGSFGYF; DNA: TGTGCCAGCAGCAACTTAGGGGGGTCCTTCGGGTACTTC
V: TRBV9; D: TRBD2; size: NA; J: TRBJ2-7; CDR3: CASSLGLASRYNEQYF; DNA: TGTGCCAGCAGCTTAGGACTAGCGTCTAGGTACAACGAGCAGTACTTC
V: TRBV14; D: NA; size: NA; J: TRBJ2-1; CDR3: CASSFPQSEQFF; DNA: TGTGCCAGCAGTTTTCCCCAAAGTGAGCAGTTCTTC
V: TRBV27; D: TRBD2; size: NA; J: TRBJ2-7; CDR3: CASSLKGLAGVKSGEQYF; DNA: TGTGCCAGCAGTCTTAAGGGACTAGCGGGAGTAAAATCTGGCGAGCAGTACTTC
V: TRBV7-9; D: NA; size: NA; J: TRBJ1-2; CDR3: CASVRDLVYGYTF; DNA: TGTGCCAGCGTAAGGGATCTAGTCTATGGCTACACCTTC
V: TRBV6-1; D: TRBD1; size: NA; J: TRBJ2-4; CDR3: CASSERQGDAKNIQYF; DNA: TGTGCCAGCAGTGAACGACAGGGTGATGCCAAAAACATTCAGTACTTC
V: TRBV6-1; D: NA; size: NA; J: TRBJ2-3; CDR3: CASSEGTRRTDTQYF; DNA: TGTGCCAGCAGTGAAGGGACACGCCGCACAGATACGCAGTATTTT
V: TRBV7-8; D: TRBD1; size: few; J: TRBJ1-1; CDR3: CASSLERTGTEAFF; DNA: TGTGCCAGCAGCTTAGAAAGGACAGGCACTGAAGCTTTCTTT
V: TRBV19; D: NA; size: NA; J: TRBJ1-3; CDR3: CASSLGASGNTIYF; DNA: TGTGCCAGTAGTCTAGGGGCATCTGGAAACACCATATATTTT
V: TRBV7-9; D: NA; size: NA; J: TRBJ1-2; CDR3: CASSLEALYGYTF; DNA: TGTGCCAGCAGCTTAGAGGCACTCTATGGCTACACCTTC
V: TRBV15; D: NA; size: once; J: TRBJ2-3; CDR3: CATSGSTDTQYF; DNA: TGTGCCACCAGCGGGAGCACAGATACGCAGTATTTT
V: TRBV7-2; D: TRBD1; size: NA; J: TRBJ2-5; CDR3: CASRGGGETQYF; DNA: TGTGCCAGCAGAGGGGGCGGGGAGACCCAGTACTTC
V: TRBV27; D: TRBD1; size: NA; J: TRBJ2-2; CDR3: CASSSGQGSDTGELFF; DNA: TGTGCCAGCAGTTCAGGACAGGGGTCGGACACCGGGGAGCTGTTTTTT
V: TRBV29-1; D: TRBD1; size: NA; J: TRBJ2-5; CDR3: CSVGGQGVETQYF; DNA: TGCAGCGTTGGGGGACAGGGAGTAGAGACCCAGTACTTC
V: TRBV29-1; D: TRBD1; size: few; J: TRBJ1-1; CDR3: CSVVPRTGVGTGTEAFF; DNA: TGCAGCGTTGTGCCCAGGACAGGGGTCGGAACAGGGACTGAAGCTTTCTTT
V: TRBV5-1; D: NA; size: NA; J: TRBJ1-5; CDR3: CASSLVPGGADQPQHF; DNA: TGCGCCAGCAGCTTGGTTCCGGGGGGCGCGGATCAGCCCCAGCATTTT
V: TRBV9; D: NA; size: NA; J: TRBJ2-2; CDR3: CASSVGLGGMGNTGELFF; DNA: TGTGCCAGCAGCGTAGGCTTGGGGGGAATGGGGAACACCGGGGAGCTGTTTTTT
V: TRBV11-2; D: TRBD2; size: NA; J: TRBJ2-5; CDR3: CASSLDRSLAEKETQYF; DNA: TGTGCCAGCAGCTTAGACCGATCGCTAGCGGAAAAAGAGACCCAGTACTTC
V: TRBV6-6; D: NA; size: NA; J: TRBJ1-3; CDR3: CASSYSSGRGNTIYF; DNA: TGTGCCAGCAGTTACTCGTCCGGGAGGGGAAACACCATATATTTT
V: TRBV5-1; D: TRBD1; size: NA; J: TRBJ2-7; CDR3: CASSLYSGQVYEQYF; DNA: TGCGCCAGCAGCTTGTACTCGGGACAGGTATACGAGCAGTACTTC
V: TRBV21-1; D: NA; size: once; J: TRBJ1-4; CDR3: CASSKRKQGRIVF; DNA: TGTGCCAGCAGCAAAAGGAAGCAGGGGCGGATCGTTTTT
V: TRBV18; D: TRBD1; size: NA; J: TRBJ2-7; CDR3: CASSAGTGRRGAYEQYF; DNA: TGTGCCAGCTCGGCCGGGACAGGGCGCCGTGGGGCCTACGAGCAGTACTTC
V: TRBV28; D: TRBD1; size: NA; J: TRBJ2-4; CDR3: CASSLPTGEAKNIQYF; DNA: TGTGCCAGCAGTTTACCCACAGGGGAGGCCAAAAACATTCAGTACTTC
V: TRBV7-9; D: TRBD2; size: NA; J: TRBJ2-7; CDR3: CASKKASGSSYEQYF; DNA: TGTGCCAGCAAAAAGGCTAGCGGGAGCTCCTACGAGCAGTACTTC
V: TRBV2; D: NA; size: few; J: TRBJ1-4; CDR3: CASSFQGANEKLFF; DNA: TGTGCCAGCAGTTTCCAGGGAGCTAATGAAAAACTGTTTTTT
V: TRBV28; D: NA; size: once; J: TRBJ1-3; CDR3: CASIMGAEGNTIYF; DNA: TGTGCCAGCATTATGGGGGCCGAAGGAAACACCATATATTTT
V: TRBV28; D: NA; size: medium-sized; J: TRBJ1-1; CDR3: CASSLRQGAFF; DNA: TGTGCCAGCAGTTTGAGGCAGGGAGCTTTCTTT
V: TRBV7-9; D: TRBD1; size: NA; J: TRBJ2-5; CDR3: CASSSRQGVETQYF; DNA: TGTGCCAGCAGCTCGAGACAGGGGGTAGAGACCCAGTACTTC